The rows below give T cell receptor beta chains drawn from one sample of a study of T cell repertoires in cytomegalovirus infection. MiXCR was run by TCRdb on the reads, yielding one entry per CDR3 protein. Among roughly 600,000 distinct CDR3 sequences, 20% to 30% were seen once, and the ten largest hold roughly 8%. What was sequenced was CD8+ T cells from PBMCs. The receptors shown here come from a human donor in good health (CMV status not recorded). Some clones in this sample may be carry-over from other donors' samples. Both conserved end residues are part of each CDR3. D genes are given only for firm matches. Some rows mark clone size as missing; the rest say once, few, many or name a class of expanded clone.

clone size	V gene	J gene	D gene	CDR3 protein	CDR3 DNA
.	TRBV12-3/TRBV12-4	TRBJ1-2	.	CASSFPGVRGYTF	TGTGCCAGCAGTTTTCCTGGGGTCCGTGGCTACACCTTC
.	TRBV6-5	TRBJ1-1	.	CASSYLAEGSGYTEAFF	TGTGCCAGCAGTTACTTGGCAGAAGGGAGTGGCTACACTGAAGCTTTCTTT
many	TRBV6-4	TRBJ2-1	.	CASSGTASSYNEQFF	TGTGCCAGCAGTGGGACAGCAAGCTCCTACAATGAGCAGTTCTTC
.	TRBV27	TRBJ2-3	.	CASSLHANTDTQYF	TGTGCCAGCAGTTTACACGCGAACACAGATACGCAGTATTTT
many	TRBV14	TRBJ1-3	TRBD1	CASSQLGTGSDPGNTIYF	TGTGCCAGCAGCCAACTAGGGACAGGGAGTGATCCGGGAAACACCATATATTTT
many	TRBV7-9	TRBJ2-1	.	CASSLTGGIDEQFF	TGTGCCAGCAGCTTAACGGGCGGCATCGATGAGCAGTTCTTC
.	TRBV2	TRBJ1-1	TRBD1	CASSVRGQGNTEAFF	TGTGCCAGCAGTGTTCGCGGACAGGGGAACACTGAAGCTTTCTTT
.	TRBV7-9	TRBJ2-1	TRBD1	CASSDPNRGPEQFF	TGTGCCAGCAGCGACCCTAACAGGGGGCCGGAGCAGTTCTTC
.	TRBV20-1	TRBJ2-2	TRBD2	CSARCLSGGSNTGELFF	TGCAGTGCTCGATGCCTTAGCGGGGGGTCGAACACCGGGGAGCTGTTTTTT
many	TRBV7-2	TRBJ2-1	.	CASNEGTVWFF	TGTGCCAGCAATGAGGGGACGGTTTGGTTCTTC
.	TRBV14	TRBJ2-5	TRBD1	CVSSQLTGFVTQYF	TGTGTCAGCAGCCAACTGACAGGGTTCGTGACCCAGTACTTC
few	TRBV25-1	TRBJ2-3	.	CASSEYSTRTGDTQYF	TGTGCCAGCAGTGAATACTCGACTAGGACGGGAGATACGCAGTATTTT
.	TRBV7-9	TRBJ2-6	.	CASGHRDPDGSGANVLTF	TGTGCCAGCGGCCACCGGGACCCTGACGGCTCTGGGGCCAACGTCCTGACTTTC
.	TRBV20-1	TRBJ1-4	.	CSAGRGGTNEKLFF	TGCAGCGCGGGCCGAGGCGGCACTAATGAAAAACTGTTTTTT
.	TRBV28	TRBJ1-2	.	CASSLFQGSNYGYTF	TGTGCCAGCAGTTTGTTCCAGGGGAGTAACTATGGCTACACCTTC
.	TRBV10-3	TRBJ2-3	TRBD2	CAISVSGAVTDTQYF	TGTGCCATCAGTGTCAGCGGGGCCGTCACAGATACGCAGTATTTT
.	TRBV9	TRBJ2-1	TRBD2	CASSIGTNNEQFF	TGTGCCAGCAGCATCGGGACTAACAATGAGCAGTTCTTC
many	TRBV7-9	TRBJ2-1	.	CASSLARGPTISYNEQFF	TGTGCCAGCAGCTTAGCGCGGGGGCCGACTATCTCCTACAATGAGCAGTTCTTC
.	TRBV27	TRBJ2-1	TRBD1	CASSFGTANNEQFF	TGTGCCAGCAGTTTTGGGACAGCTAACAATGAGCAGTTCTTC
.	TRBV28	TRBJ2-1	.	CASSFLLGTSDHYNEQFF	TGTGCCAGCAGCTTTTTGCTCGGGACATCCGATCACTACAATGAGCAGTTCTTC
.	TRBV7-9	TRBJ1-2	TRBD1	CASSGGIGQGSPSRYGYTF	TGTGCCAGCAGCGGAGGGATCGGACAGGGATCTCCGTCCCGCTATGGCTACACCTTC
many	TRBV7-2	TRBJ2-2	TRBD1	CASSPRGQPNTGELFF	TGTGCCAGCAGCCCAAGGGGACAGCCAAACACCGGGGAGCTGTTTTTT
few	TRBV4-2	TRBJ2-1	TRBD2	CASSLYTGTRESYNEQFF	TGTGCCAGCAGCCTTTACACCGGGACTAGGGAATCCTACAATGAGCAGTTCTTC
.	TRBV7-3	TRBJ2-2	.	CASSQPGRKNTGELFF	TGTGCCAGCAGCCAGCCGGGCAGGAAGAACACCGGGGAGCTGTTTTTT
.	TRBV19	TRBJ2-3	.	CASSVDHRASTDTQYF	TGTGCCAGTAGTGTCGACCACAGGGCGAGCACAGATACGCAGTATTTT
few	TRBV4-1	TRBJ2-7	TRBD1	CASSQDLAGGYYEQYF	TGCGCCAGCAGCCAAGATCTGGCAGGGGGATACTACGAGCAGTACTTC
many	TRBV7-9	TRBJ1-5	.	CASSPAREQPQHF	TGTGCCAGCAGCCCCGCCCGAGAGCAGCCCCAGCATTTT
.	TRBV2	TRBJ1-4	.	CATRGRSEKLFF	TGTGCCACCCGGGGGAGAAGTGAAAAACTGTTTTTT
.	TRBV12-3/TRBV12-4	TRBJ1-1	TRBD1	CASSQTGGFTEAFF	TGTGCCAGCAGCCAGACAGGGGGTTTCACTGAAGCTTTCTTT
.	TRBV6-8	TRBJ2-1	.	CASSYLLGDSYNEQFF	TGTGCCAGCAGTTACCTCCTAGGGGACTCCTACAATGAGCAGTTCTTC
many	TRBV4-2	TRBJ1-1	TRBD1	CASSPRTGTGVTEAFF	TGTGCCAGCAGCCCGCGGACAGGGACAGGGGTCACTGAAGCTTTCTTT
many	TRBV28	TRBJ2-3	TRBD2	CASSLRTSGGAGTDTQYF	TGTGCCAGCAGTCTTCGGACTAGCGGGGGGGCTGGCACAGATACGCAGTATTTT
few	TRBV28	TRBJ1-1	.	CASSLWAFF	TGTGCCAGCAGTTTATGGGCTTTCTTT
.	TRBV6-2/TRBV6-3	TRBJ2-1	.	CASSPAGHEQFF	TGTGCCAGCAGTCCAGCGGGCCATGAGCAGTTCTTC
.	TRBV6-1	TRBJ2-3	.	CDSSSGRRDTQYF	TGTGACAGCAGTTCGGGACGACGCGATACGCAGTATTTT
many	TRBV7-6	TRBJ2-5	.	CASSPTWSRLETQYF	TGTGCCAGCAGCCCGACCTGGTCTAGACTAGAGACCCAGTACTTC
few	TRBV10-3	TRBJ1-1	.	CATSGMNTEAFF	TGTGCCACTTCAGGGATGAACACTGAAGCTTTCTTT
.	TRBV28	TRBJ1-3	.	CASRSSQMSGNTIYF	TGTGCCAGCAGGAGTTCCCAGATGTCTGGAAACACCATATATTTT
few	TRBV28	TRBJ1-5	.	CASSLVAYSNQPQHF	TGTGCCAGCAGTTTAGTCGCTTATAGCAATCAGCCCCAGCATTTT
.	TRBV28	TRBJ2-3	.	CASSFLAGPDTQYF	TGTGCCAGCAGTTTTCTGGCGGGCCCCGATACGCAGTATTTT